This T cell receptor beta chain was sequenced during a study of beta chain features in type 1 diabetes. Notes on the study in general: PCR might show a preference for shorter templates, equally across patients and controls. It was among patients, rather than healthy donors, that naive, central memory and Treg TCRB repertoires appeared more similar.

From germline, CDR1 is SQVTM and CDR2 ANQGSEA. The trim removed 5 bases at V and 7 bases at J, leaving 9 bases unmatched. The CDR3 is 14 amino acids. Concerning this clone: Its antigen is unknown.

The study reverse transcribed the entire isolated RNA, so it sequenced expressed TCRB transcripts. Using immunoSEQ multiplex PCR, the repertoire was profiled, and TCRdb retains in-frame clones only, with some absent. The sample carries about 260,000 clones, around 68% recorded once. This TCR was sampled from a man aged 30-40 years in good health. V is TRBV29-1 and J is TRBJ2-1, with 9 bases fitting TRBD2. Sequencing was done on a sample of naive CD4+ T cells from blood. The DNA for the CDR3 is TGCAGCGTTACGGAGCGGGAGGAGTTGAATGAGCAGTTCTTC. This encodes CSVTEREELNEQFF.